The text below deals with one T cell receptor (beta chain). Its antigen is currently unknown. The table came from immunoSEQ multiplex PCR; TCRdb's copy has only in-frame clones and leaves some out. Altogether some 100,000 clones are present, about nine tenths being singletons, with the ten largest covering more than 1.5%. The donors were in the approximately 120-subject validation cohort; that cohort was separate from the roughly 660-subject first cohort. Trimming cost V 6 bases and J 1 base; bases outside gene matches: 5. The CDR3 loop spans 15 amino acids. Germline V gene lookup returns CDR1 SEHNR and CDR2 FQNEAQ (reference sequence). The record originates from a study of cytomegalovirus exposure and HLA in healthy donors. Study results and limitations: The study flagged about 160 TCR beta chains as cytomegalovirus-associated. Most TCRs appeared rarely, but some public TCRs recurred in many donors.

The chain couples TRBV7-9 to TRBJ2-1, with 8 positions matching TRBD2. This receptor was obtained from a man aged 18 to 29 in good health and CMV-seronegative. Material: PBMCs. As DNA, the CDR3 is TGTGCCAGCAGTCGAGGACTAGCTTCCTACAATGAGCAGTTCTTC. Translated: CASSRGLASYNEQFF.